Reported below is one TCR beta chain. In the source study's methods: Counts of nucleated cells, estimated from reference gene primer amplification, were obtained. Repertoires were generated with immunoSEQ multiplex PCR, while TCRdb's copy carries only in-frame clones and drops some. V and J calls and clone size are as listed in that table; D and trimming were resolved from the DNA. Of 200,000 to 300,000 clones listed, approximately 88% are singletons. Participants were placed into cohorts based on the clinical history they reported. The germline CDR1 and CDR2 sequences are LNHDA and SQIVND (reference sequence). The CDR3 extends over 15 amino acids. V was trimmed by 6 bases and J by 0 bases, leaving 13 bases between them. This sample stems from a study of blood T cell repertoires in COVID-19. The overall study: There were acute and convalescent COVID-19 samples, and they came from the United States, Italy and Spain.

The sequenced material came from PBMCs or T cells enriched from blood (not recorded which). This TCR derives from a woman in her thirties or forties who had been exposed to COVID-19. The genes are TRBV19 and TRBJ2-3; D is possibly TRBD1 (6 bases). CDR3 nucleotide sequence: TGTGCCAGTAGGGGACAACTTTCTAGCACAGATACGCAGTATTTT. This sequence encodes CASRGQLSSTDTQYF.